The 14 T cell receptor beta chains in this list originate from one sample, sequenced in a study of Graves' ophthalmopathy and Graves' hyperthyroidism. For repertoire sequencing, the TCR beta CDR3 regions were amplified from RNA transcripts. Scientists carried out first-round RT-PCR using HTBI primers and then a second-round multiplex PCR. TCRdb used MiXCR to reprocess the multiplex PCR reads, holding one entry per CDR3 protein. Here the sample spans about 620,000 distinct CDR3 sequences, 22% being singletons. Sequenced: peripheral blood. These receptors were collected from a woman younger than 35 with stable Graves' hyperthyroidism. Some clones in this sample may be carry-over from other donors' samples.

This clonotype was seen a handful of times. This sequence joins TRBV5-1 and TRBJ2-7; TRBD1 matches 9 bases. V gave up 4 bases and J gave up 2 bases; unmatched junction bases: 7. Germline V CDR1 and CDR2: SGHRS, YFSETQ. CDR3 length: 15 amino acids. CDR3 protein: CASSQGQGPTYEQYF. CDR3 DNA sequence: TGCGCCAGCAGCCAGGGACAGGGACCTACCTACGAGCAGTACTTC.

In this sample, this clonotype turned up many times. V is TRBV12-3 or TRBV12-4 and J is TRBJ2-2; no firm D call. Trimming removed 11 bases at V and 0 bases at J, with 7 bases between. The CDR3 loop spans 12 amino acids. The CDR3 loop reads CADRANTGELFF. In nucleotides, the CDR3 is TGTGCCGACCGGGCGAACACCGGGGAGCTGTTTTTT.

This clonotype was counted between two and nine times. A much larger clone is a single base away; this may be a read error. The chain is built from TRBV7-2 and TRBJ1-5; TRBD1 agrees at 7 bases. The V and J ends lost 3 bases and 4 bases, in that order; junction bases with no gene match: 3. The germline V gene has CDR1 SGHTA and CDR2 FQGNSA. The CDR3 extends over 14 amino acids. The CDR3 DNA reads TGTGCCAGCAGCTTCGGGACAGTTAATCAGCCCCAGCATTTT. Amino acids: CASSFGTVNQPQHF.

This clonotype was recorded a few times. V is TRBV6-5 and J is TRBJ1-2; no definite D call. This CDR3 is built from 14 residues. Germline loops: CDR1 MNHEY, CDR2 SVGAGI. Trimming cost V 0 bases and J 8 bases, with 13 bases left between them. The CDR3 loop is CASSYSSVPSGYTF. CDR3 nucleotides: TGTGCCAGCAGTTACTCGAGTGTTCCCAGCGGCTACACCTTC.

This clonotype appeared a few times. The chain recombines TRBV24-1 with TRBJ2-7; TRBD2 agrees at 11 bases. V lost 4 bases and J lost 3; bases outside the gene matches: 7. CDR1 is KGHDR, CDR2 SFDVKD, per germline. The CDR3 covers 16 residues. The CDR3 is CATSDSAGTSGYEQYF. In nucleotides, the CDR3 is TGTGCCACCAGTGACTCCGCGGGGACTAGCGGCTACGAGCAGTACTTC.

This clonotype was counted at least ten times. This chain joins TRBV12-3 or TRBV12-4 and TRBJ1-1, with 8 positions matching TRBD1. CDR3 length: 16 amino acids. Unmatched junction bases numbered 11, after V lost 5 bases and J lost 3 bases. The CDR3 DNA is TGTGCCAGCAGTAAACCGATACAGGGGGTTTACACTGAAGCTTTCTTT. Its translation is CASSKPIQGVYTEAFF.

This clonotype has ten or more counts. The chain joins TRBV7-9 to TRBJ2-7, with D unclear. CDR1 is SEHNR, CDR2 FQNEAQ, per germline (reference sequence). Trimming left V 1 base short and J 5 bases short, with 6 bases between. The CDR3 contains 12 residues. The CDR3 DNA reads as TGTGCCAGCAGCTTAGTTAGGGACGAGCAGTACTTC. It encodes CASSLVRDEQYF.

This clonotype turned up a few times. V gene TRBV11-2 combines with J gene TRBJ2-5; 9 bases agree with TRBD2. Trimming at V came to 6 bases and at J to 4 bases, leaving 9 bases not matched to a gene. The CDR3 spans 15 residues. Germline V gene lookup returns CDR1 SGHAT and CDR2 FQNNGV. CDR3 coding DNA: TGTGCCAGCAGAGACTGGACTAGCGCGGGAGAGACCCAGTACTTC. It translates to CASRDWTSAGETQYF.

This clonotype was picked up many times. The chain couples TRBV19 to TRBJ1-1, with D perhaps TRBD1 (5 bases). Germline V gene sequence: CDR1 LNHDA, CDR2 SQIVND (reference sequence). The CDR3 spans 15 residues. V lost 5 bases and J lost 1, with 14 bases in between. CDR3 amino acids: CASSLTDRPNTEAFF. CDR3 DNA sequence: TGTGCCAGTAGTTTAACAGACAGACCGAACACTGAAGCTTTCTTT.

The V gene is TRBV5-1, the J gene TRBJ2-1; 11 positions match TRBD2. The J segment lost 6 bases and the V segment lost 2 bases, leaving 4 bases of the junction unmatched. The CDR3 contains 15 residues. Germline CDR1 and CDR2: SGHRS and YFSETQ. The CDR3 region is CASSFSGGAGNEQFF. CDR3 DNA sequence: TGCGCCAGCAGCTTTAGCGGGGGGGCCGGCAATGAGCAGTTCTTC. Using reference TRBV5-1 and TRBJ2-1 for the parts outside the CDR3, the full variable domain is KAGVTQTPRYLIKTRGQQVTLSCSPISGHRSVSWYQQTPGQGLQFLFEYFSETQRNKGNFPGRFSGRQFSNSRSEMNVSTLELGDSALYLCASSFSGGAGNEQFFGPGTRLTVL.

The genes are TRBV6-1 and TRBJ2-5; D is possibly TRBD2 (6 bases). CDR3 length: 16 amino acids. Per the germline V gene, CDR1 is MNHNS and CDR2 is SASEGT. V lost 6 bases, J lost 0 bases, and 17 bases lay in between. CDR3 nucleotides: TGTGCCAGCAGCCGCCCGGGGACTCAGTACCAAGAGACCCAGTACTTC. Its protein is CASSRPGTQYQETQYF.

This clonotype was seen at least ten times. The chain uses TRBV15 and TRBJ1-5; no reliable D call. Germline loops: CDR1 LNHNV, CDR2 YYDKDF (reference sequence). With 0 bases removed from V and 7 bases from J, the gap between germline ends came to 7 bases. This CDR3 comprises 13 residues. The CDR3 sequence is CATSRDGEQPQHF. DNA of the CDR3: TGTGCCACCAGCAGAGATGGGGAACAGCCCCAGCATTTT.

This clonotype was recorded at least ten times. The chain links TRBV30 to TRBJ1-5; 7 bases map to TRBD1. The CDR3 has 16 residues. V was pared by 2 bases and J by 0 bases, with 7 bases of the junction left unmatched. Germline assignment: CDR1 GTSNPN and CDR2 SVGIG (reference sequence). Written as DNA, the CDR3 is TGTGCCTGGAGTCCGGGGTGGGACAGTAGCAATCAGCCCCAGCATTTT. It encodes CAWSPGWDSSNQPQHF.

A word on this clonotype: This may be a read error: a much more frequent sequence differs by one nucleotide. Written as DNA, the CDR3 is TGCGCCAGAAGCCCCGCGGGGACTATACCCCAGCATTTT. It codes for CARSPAGTIPQHF. The gene calls are TRBV5-1 and TRBJ1-5; a possible D gene is TRBD1 (5 bases). From germline, CDR1 is SGHRS and CDR2 YFSETQ. This CDR3 is 13 amino acids long. V was cut by 8 bases and J by 10 bases, with 19 bases left in between.